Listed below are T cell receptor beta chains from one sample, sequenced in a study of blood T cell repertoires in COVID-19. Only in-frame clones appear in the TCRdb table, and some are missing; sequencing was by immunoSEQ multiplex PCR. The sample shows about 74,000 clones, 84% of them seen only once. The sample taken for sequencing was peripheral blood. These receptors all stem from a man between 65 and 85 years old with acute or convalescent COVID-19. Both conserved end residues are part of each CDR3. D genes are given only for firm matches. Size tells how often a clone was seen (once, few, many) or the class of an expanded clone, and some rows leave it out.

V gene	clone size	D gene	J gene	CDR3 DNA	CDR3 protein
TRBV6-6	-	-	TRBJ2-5	TGTGCCAGCAGTTACCTTCCCAGGACGAGGGATGAGACCCAGTACTTC	CASSYLPRTRDETQYF
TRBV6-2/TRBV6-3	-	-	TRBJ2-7	TGTGCCAGCAGTTACACCCAAACAGGTCTGCAGCAGTACTTC	CASSYTQTGLQQYF
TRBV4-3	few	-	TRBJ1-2	TGCGCCAGCAGCCAAGATTCCCGGGGGAACTATGGCTACACCTTC	CASSQDSRGNYGYTF
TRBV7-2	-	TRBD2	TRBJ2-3	TGTGCCAGCAGCTTATTCTTCCAGACTAGCGGCAGGAGGACAGATACGCAGTATTTT	CASSLFFQTSGRRTDTQYF
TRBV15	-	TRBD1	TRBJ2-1	TGTGCCACCAGCGTCACCAGGGGGCGGAATGAGCAGTTCTTC	CATSVTRGRNEQFF
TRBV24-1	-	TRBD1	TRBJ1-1	TGTGCCACCAAGGACAGACAGGGGAGAACTGAAGCTTTCTTT	CATKDRQGRTEAFF
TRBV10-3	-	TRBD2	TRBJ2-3	TGTGCCATCAGTGGGCGACTAGCGGCTAGCACAGATACGCAGTATTTT	CAISGRLAASTDTQYF
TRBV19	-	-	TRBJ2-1	TGTGCCAGTAGTATAGAGAGCGGGTTACGTAGTAGTAATGAGCAGTTCTTC	CASSIESGLRSSNEQFF
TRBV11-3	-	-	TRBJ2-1	TGTGCCAGCAGCTCCACTCTAGACGGAGAGCAGTTCTTC	CASSSTLDGEQFF
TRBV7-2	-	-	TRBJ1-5	TGTGCCAGCAGCTCTTCCCGTTACAATCAGCCCCAGCATTTT	CASSSSRYNQPQHF
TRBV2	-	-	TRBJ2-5	TGTGCCAGCGCGGCACTACAAGAGACCCAGTACTTC	CASAALQETQYF
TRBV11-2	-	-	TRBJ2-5	TGTGCCAGCAGCTTCCAGGGTAGTGAGACCCAGTACTTC	CASSFQGSETQYF
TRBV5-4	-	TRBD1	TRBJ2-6	TGTGCCAGCAGCTTCGGGGGACAGGGGTTCTCTGGGGCCAACGTCCTGACTTTC	CASSFGGQGFSGANVLTF
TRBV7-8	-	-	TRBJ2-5	TGTGCCAGCACCCCTACTGTAAAAGAGACCCAGTACTTC	CASTPTVKETQYF
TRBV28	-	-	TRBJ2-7	TGTGCCAGCAGTTCAGGGGACGGTCGATACGAGCAGTACTTC	CASSSGDGRYEQYF
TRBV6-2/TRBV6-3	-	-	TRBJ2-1	TGTGCCAGCAGTCCCCTAGTCCCCAGCGAGCAGTTCTTC	CASSPLVPSEQFF
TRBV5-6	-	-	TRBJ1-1	TGTGCCAGCAGCTCCCCCGGAGTGACTGAAGCTTTCTTT	CASSSPGVTEAFF
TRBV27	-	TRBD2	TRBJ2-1	TGTGCCAGCAGTTTAACAAAACTCAGACGAGCGGGGCCCTACAATGAGCAGTTCTTC	CASSLTKLRRAGPYNEQFF
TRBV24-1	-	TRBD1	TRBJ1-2	TGTGCCACCAGTGACCCGGACAGGGGCTATGGCTACACCTTC	CATSDPDRGYGYTF
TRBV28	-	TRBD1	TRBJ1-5	TGTGCCAGCAGACCATCGGGACAGGGAAACAATCAGCCCCAGCATTTT	CASRPSGQGNNQPQHF
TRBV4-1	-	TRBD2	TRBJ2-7	TGCGCCAGCAGCCAAGGCGGGGGGAACTCCTACGAGCAGTACTTC	CASSQGGGNSYEQYF
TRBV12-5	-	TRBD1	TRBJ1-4	TGTGCTAGTGGTTTGGCGGGACAGGGTGAAAAACTGTTTTTT	CASGLAGQGEKLFF
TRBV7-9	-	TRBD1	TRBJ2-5	TGTGCCAGCAGCAAGGGGACAGGGGATCGGGAGACCCAGTACTTC	CASSKGTGDRETQYF
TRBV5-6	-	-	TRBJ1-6	TGTGCCAGCAGCCCCCAAAGACGGACGGGGTCACCCCTCCACTTT	CASSPQRRTGSPLHF